This T cell receptor (beta chain) was recovered during a study of Tregs in tolerant kidney transplant recipients. Profiled with immunoSEQ multiplex PCR; TCRdb holds only in-frame clones, not every one. The top ten clones hold about 2.1% of a sample with over 50,000 clones, 70% to 90% of them seen once. Study-wide points: The most relevant donor-specific Treg TCRbeta repertoire apparently came from expansion with activated donor B cells.

CDR3 length equals 13 residues. V was trimmed by 6 bases and J by 3 bases, leaving 11 bases between them. Per germline, CDR1 SGHAT and CDR2 FQNNGV. With respect to this clone: The antigen is unknown.

The chain has TRBV11-2 and TRBJ1-1, with D uncertain. The TCR sequence derives from a human donor who received a combined kidney and bone marrow transplant. Sample: Tregs from blood, taken before the transplant. CDR3: CASSGVAYTEAFF. The CDR3 bases are TGTGCCAGCAGTGGAGTGGCTTACACTGAAGCTTTCTTT.